Presented here are 14 T cell receptor beta chains from one specimen sequenced in a study of low-dose radiotherapy and immunotherapy resistance in tumors (dated 2022 in TCRdb). Interpreted using the paper, the time point label stands for: before trial treatment. The instrument given in TCRdb is Illumina HiSeq 2500. Superscript III and a set of TRAV- and TRBV-specific primers were used to synthesize first-strand cDNA, so that both TCRalpha and TCRbeta chains were covered. TCRs were amplified with Phusion for around 19 PCR cycles, with a constant-region primer paired with the adapter attached to the V primers. TCRdb ran its own pipeline on the public reads, namely fastp trimming at Q25 and MiXCR clone calling, and kept in-frame beta chains. Under each unique CDR3 protein, matching rows form one entry showing the most common genes and DNA. The sample table lists 65,000 to 95,000 distinct CDR3 sequences, approximately 19% of them with a count of one. The ten largest clones capture 5.9% of the sample.

Sequencing was performed on PBMCs, taken before treatment. These TCRs come from a male donor with prostate cancer.

This clonotype was seen more than once but under ten times. The rearrangement links TRBV7-6 to TRBJ2-7; 7 nucleotides line up with TRBD1. CDR3 size: 14 residues. Trimming cost V 3 bases and J 2 bases; bases outside gene matches: 4. CDR1 and CDR2 (germline): SGHVS, FNYEAQ. This chain's CDR3 is CASSLLQGPYEQYF. The CDR3 DNA sequence: TGTGCCAGCAGCTTGTTACAGGGGCCCTACGAGCAGTACTTC.

A few counts support this clonotype. J is TRBJ2-3 and V is TRBV5-1; no firm D call. CDR3 length: 14 residues. The V and J ends lost 0 bases and 2 bases respectively, with 7 bases between them. Germline CDR1 is SGHRS and CDR2 is YFSETQ. The CDR3 spells CASSLVRYTDTQYF. CDR3 in DNA: TGCGCCAGCAGCTTGGTCCGTTACACAGATACGCAGTATTTT.

This clonotype came up many times. The chain uses TRBV5-4 and TRBJ2-1; D is uncertain. This CDR3 has 14 amino acids. Germline lookup yields CDR1 SGHNT and CDR2 YYREEE (reference sequence). Trimming stripped 4 bases from V and 6 bases from J, with 14 bases between. CDR3 protein: CASSLTPAGNEQFF. The CDR3 nucleotides are TGTGCCAGCAGCCTTACACCCGCCGGCAATGAGCAGTTCTTC.

The table lists this clonotype with many counts. The rearrangement joins TRBV28 to TRBJ2-1; D unresolved. Trimming left V 2 bases short and J 2 bases short, with 13 bases between. CDR3 size: 16 residues. The germline gives CDR1 MDHEN, CDR2 SYDVKM. Here the CDR3 reads CASSLAHRLPYNEQFF. The CDR3 nucleotides are TGTGCCAGCAGTTTAGCCCACCGGCTTCCCTACAATGAGCAGTTCTTC.

At least ten counts were recorded for this clonotype. The junction departs from the called germline gene at one end, perhaps through a read error. CDR3 in amino acids: CASSLSGTREQYF. For the CDR3, the DNA is TGTGCTAGCAGCTTATCGGGAACGCGTGAGCAGTACTTC. The chain is built from TRBV7-7 and TRBJ2-7; TRBD2 is a possible D gene (5 bases). Germline CDR1 is SSHAT and CDR2 is FNYEAQ (reference sequence). The CDR3 consists of 13 residues.

This clonotype has ten or more counts. The chain combines TRBV11-2 with TRBJ2-7; D is unclear. Looked up from germline, CDR1 is SGHAT and CDR2 is FQNNGV. The CDR3 contains 13 residues. With 3 bases removed from V and 0 bases from J, the gap between germline ends came to 6 bases. The CDR3 nucleotides read TGTGCCAGCAGCTTTAGCAGCTCCTACGAGCAGTACTTC. It is translated as CASSFSSSYEQYF.

At least ten counts were recorded for this clonotype. The chain couples TRBV20-1 to TRBJ2-1; D could derive from TRBD1 or TRBD2 (6 bases each). The V end was cut by 5 bases, the J end by 8 bases, with 22 bases between. The CDR3 sequence is 15 residues long. Per the germline V gene, CDR1 is DFQATT and CDR2 is SNEGSKA (reference sequence). CDR3 protein: CSARLGGGHGDEQFF. CDR3 in DNA: TGCAGTGCTCGTCTAGGAGGGGGACACGGCGATGAGCAGTTCTTC.

In this sample, this clonotype turned up many times. This chain links TRBV28 with TRBJ1-2; TRBD1 matches at 9 bases. CDR3 length: 16 amino acids. Germline lookup yields CDR1 MDHEN and CDR2 SYDVKM. V shed 7 bases, J shed 0 bases, and the junction held 9 bases outside the gene matches. Here the CDR3 DNA reads TGTGCCAGCACGTGGGACAGGGTGCCTACTAACTATGGCTACACCTTC. This encodes CASTWDRVPTNYGYTF.

At least ten counts were recorded for this clonotype. The chain couples TRBV14 to TRBJ2-7; TRBD1 matches at 8 bases. Trimming cost V 3 bases and J 9 bases; bases outside gene matches: 10. Germline V CDR1 and CDR2: SGHDN, FVKESK. This CDR3 comprises 14 residues. In nucleotides, the CDR3 is TGTGCCAGCAGCCAGAGAGGACAGGGATCAGGGCAGTACTTC. This translates into CASSQRGQGSGQYF.

This clonotype was recorded many times. The V gene is TRBV27, the J gene TRBJ1-2; a weak D match, TRBD1 (6 bases). The CDR3 spans 15 residues. The V gene's germline CDR1 is MNHEY and CDR2 SMNVEV (reference sequence). Trimming removed 0 bases at V and 2 bases at J, with 10 bases between. The CDR3: CASSLSVGQNYGYTF. In DNA form, the CDR3 reads TGTGCCAGCAGTTTATCGGTTGGACAGAACTATGGCTACACCTTC.

This clonotype occurred many times. The rearrangement uses TRBV12-3 or TRBV12-4 and TRBJ1-4; the D gene is possibly TRBD1 (5 bases). This CDR3 is built from 20 residues. V was clipped by 5 bases and J by 7 bases, with 32 bases between them. This CDR3 is CASSRLPRGSSTIPLEKLFF. The DNA of the CDR3 is TGTGCCAGCAGTCGACTGCCGAGGGGCAGCTCAACCATACCCCTTGAAAAACTGTTTTTT.

This clonotype occurred many times. The chain is built from TRBV5-6 and TRBJ2-1; no clear D. The CDR3 totals 12 residues. Germline V gene sequence: CDR1 SGHDT, CDR2 YYEEEE. The V and J ends lost 0 bases and 11 bases respectively, with 9 bases between them. CDR3 residues: CASSLGGSKQFF. In DNA, the CDR3 is TGTGCCAGCAGCTTGGGTGGGTCGAAGCAGTTCTTC.

This clonotype was counted only a few times. This rearrangement joins TRBV18 to TRBJ2-1; TRBD2 agrees at 7 bases. The V and J ends lost 6 bases and 6 bases, in that order; junction bases with no gene match: 17. The germline CDR1 and CDR2 sequences are KGHSH and LQKENI. The CDR3 is made up of 17 amino acids. The CDR3 DNA sequence: TGTGCCAGCTCGGGGCAGACAGCGGGGCCCCAAGGCAATGAGCAGTTCTTC. Translated: CASSGQTAGPQGNEQFF.

This clonotype appeared many times. The CDR3 coding sequence is TGCAGCGTCGCAGGGGGCTTAGGTCAGCCCCAGCATTTT. Its translation: CSVAGGLGQPQHF. This sequence joins TRBV29-1 and TRBJ1-5; 8 bases are a match to TRBD1. This CDR3 region has 13 residues. V lost 6 bases, J lost 6 bases, and 7 bases stayed unmatched. In germline, CDR1 is SQVTM, CDR2 ANQGSEA.